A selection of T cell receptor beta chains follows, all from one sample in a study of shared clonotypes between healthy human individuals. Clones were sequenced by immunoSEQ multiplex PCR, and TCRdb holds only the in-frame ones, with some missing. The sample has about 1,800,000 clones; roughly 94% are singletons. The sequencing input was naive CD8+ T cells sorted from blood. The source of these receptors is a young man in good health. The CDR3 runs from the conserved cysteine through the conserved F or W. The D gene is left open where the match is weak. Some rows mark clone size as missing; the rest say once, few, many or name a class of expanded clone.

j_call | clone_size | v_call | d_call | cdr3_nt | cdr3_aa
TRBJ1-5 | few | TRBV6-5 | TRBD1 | TGTGCCAGCAGTTTCGACAGGGGGCAGCCCCAGCATTTT | CASSFDRGQPQHF
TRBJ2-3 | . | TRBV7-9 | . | TGTGCCAGCAGCCCTGTACAGGGTGATTCAGATACGCAGTATTTT | CASSPVQGDSDTQYF
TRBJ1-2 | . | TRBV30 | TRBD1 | TGTGCCTGGAAATTTGGACAGGGCTATGGCTACACCTTC | CAWKFGQGYGYTF
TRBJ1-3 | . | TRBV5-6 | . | TGTGCCAGCAGCTTGGTGGGGGAGAGCGGAAACACCATATATTTT | CASSLVGESGNTIYF
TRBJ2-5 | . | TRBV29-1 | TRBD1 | TGCAGCTCACTCGGGACAGGGTCCGAGACCCAGTACTTC | CSSLGTGSETQYF
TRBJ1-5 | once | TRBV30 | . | TGTGCCTGGAGTTACCCGGGACCTTATAGCAATCAGCCCCAGCATTTT | CAWSYPGPYSNQPQHF
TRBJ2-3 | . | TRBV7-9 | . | TGTGCCAGCGACCCTGGTGCAGATACGCAGTATTTT | CASDPGADTQYF
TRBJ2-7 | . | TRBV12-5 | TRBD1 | TGTGCTAGTGGTTCCGGGACAGTCTACGAGCAGTACTTC | CASGSGTVYEQYF
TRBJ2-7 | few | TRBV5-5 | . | TGTGCCAGCAGCTTGGAAGGGACCTCCGCCTACGAGCAGTACTTC | CASSLEGTSAYEQYF
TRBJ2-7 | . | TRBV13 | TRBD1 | TGTGCCAGCAGCTCGGCGGACAGGGTAAACATGGACGAGCAGTACTTC | CASSSADRVNMDEQYF
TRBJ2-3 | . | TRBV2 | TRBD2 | TGTGCCAGCAGTTCGCGGGGGGGCACAGATACGCAGTATTTT | CASSSRGGTDTQYF
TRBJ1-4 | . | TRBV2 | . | TGTGCCAGCAGGTTTTTGGGGGCGAATGAAAAACTGTTTTTT | CASRFLGANEKLFF
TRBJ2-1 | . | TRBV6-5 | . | TGTGCCAGCAGTTACTCTCTCAGAAATGAGCAGTTCTTC | CASSYSLRNEQFF
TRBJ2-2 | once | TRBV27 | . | TGTGCCAGCAGAAACACCGGGGAGCTGTTTTTT | CASRNTGELFF
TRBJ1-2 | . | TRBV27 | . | TGTGCCAGCAGTCCTAGTCCCCAGGCTAACTATGGCTACACCTTC | CASSPSPQANYGYTF
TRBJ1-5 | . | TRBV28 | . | TGTGCCAGCAGGGATAATAGCAATCAGCCCCAGCATTTT | CASRDNSNQPQHF
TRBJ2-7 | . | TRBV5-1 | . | TGCGCCAGCAGCACCCCCGAGGCAGGATCCTACGAGCAGTACTTC | CASSTPEAGSYEQYF
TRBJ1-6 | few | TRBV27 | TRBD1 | TGTGCCAGCAGTTTGGGAGGGGGCGCGTATAATTCACCCCTCCACTTT | CASSLGGGAYNSPLHF
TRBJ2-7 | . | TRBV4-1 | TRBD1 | TGCGCCAGCAGCCAATTCGGGACAGGGTGGAACTACGAGCAGTACTTC | CASSQFGTGWNYEQYF
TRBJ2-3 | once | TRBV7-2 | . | TGTGCCAGCAGCAGTTTCACAGATACGCAGTATTTT | CASSSFTDTQYF
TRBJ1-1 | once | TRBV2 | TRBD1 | TGTGCCAGCAGCCTTGCACAGGGGATGAACACTGAAGCTTTCTTT | CASSLAQGMNTEAFF
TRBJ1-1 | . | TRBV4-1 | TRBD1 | TGCGCCAGCAGCGACAGGGCCGGCACTGAAGCTTTCTTT | CASSDRAGTEAFF
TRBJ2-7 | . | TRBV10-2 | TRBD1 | TGCGCCAGCAGTGACCCGGACAGGGGGACCTACGAGCAGTACTTC | CASSDPDRGTYEQYF
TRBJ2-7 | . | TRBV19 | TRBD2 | TGTGCCAGAGGGGGGCTAGCGGGAGTAATTAGCTACGAGCAGTACTTC | CARGGLAGVISYEQYF
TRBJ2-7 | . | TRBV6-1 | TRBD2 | TGTGCCAGCAGTGGGGCGACAGGTTGGGAGACTAGCGGGAGGAGCAACGAGCAGTACTTC | CASSGATGWETSGRSNEQYF
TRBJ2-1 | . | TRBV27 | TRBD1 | TGTGCCAGCAGTCTAGGACAGGGGGCAGGGGAGCAGTTCTTC | CASSLGQGAGEQFF
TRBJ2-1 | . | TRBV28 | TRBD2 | TGTGCCAGCAGTTCCGGGACTAGTTTTTCGAATGAGCAGTTCTTC | CASSSGTSFSNEQFF
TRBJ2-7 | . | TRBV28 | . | TGTGCCAGCAGTTTGGGGGGCGCATCCTACGAGCAGTACTTC | CASSLGGASYEQYF
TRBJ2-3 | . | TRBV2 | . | TGTGCCAGCAGAACCGGACCCTCTCCAGATACGCAGTATTTT | CASRTGPSPDTQYF
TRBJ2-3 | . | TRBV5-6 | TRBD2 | TGTGCCAGCGGGACTAGCGGGGGGCCCCCAGATACGCAGTATTTT | CASGTSGGPPDTQYF
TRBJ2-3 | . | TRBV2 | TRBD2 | TGTGCCAGCAGTGTTCTAGCGGGGGCCCCAGATACGCAGTATTTT | CASSVLAGAPDTQYF
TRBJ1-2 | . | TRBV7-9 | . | TGTGCCAGCAGCACCAGGGACTACACCTTC | CASSTRDYTF
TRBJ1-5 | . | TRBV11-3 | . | TGTGCCAGCAGCTTAGGCAGGGGCAATCAGCCCCAGCATTTT | CASSLGRGNQPQHF
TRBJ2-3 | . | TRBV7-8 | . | TGTGCCAGCAGCCCTTGGACGTCTGTCTCAACAGATACGCAGTATTTT | CASSPWTSVSTDTQYF
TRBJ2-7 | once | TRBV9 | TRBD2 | TGTGCCAGCAGCGTTAGAAGCGGGGCTAGCGGGTGGGTCCGGTCCTACGAGCAGTACTTC | CASSVRSGASGWVRSYEQYF
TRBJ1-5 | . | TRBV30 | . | TGTGCCTGGGTGAATCAGCCCCAGCATTTT | CAWVNQPQHF
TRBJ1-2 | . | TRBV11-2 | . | TGTGCCAGCAGCTTAGATCCCCGGTGGGGCTACACCTTC | CASSLDPRWGYTF
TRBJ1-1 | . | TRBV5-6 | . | TGTGCCAGCAGCCCCGGGACCTACACTGAAGCTTTCTTT | CASSPGTYTEAFF
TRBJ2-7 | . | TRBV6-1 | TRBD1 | TGTGCCAGCAGCATCCGGGACAGCTCCTACGAGCAGTACTTC | CASSIRDSSYEQYF
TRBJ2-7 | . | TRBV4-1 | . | TGCGCCAGCAGCCCTGGAGAAGAGTACTACGAGCAGTACTTC | CASSPGEEYYEQYF
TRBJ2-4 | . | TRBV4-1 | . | TGCGCCAGCAGCTATGCGACAGGGGAGGGCAACATTCAGTACTTC | CASSYATGEGNIQYF
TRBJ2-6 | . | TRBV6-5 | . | TGTGCCAGCAGTGTGCCGGGCTTTGCCGTCCTGACTTTC | CASSVPGFAVLTF
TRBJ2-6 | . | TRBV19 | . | TGTGCCAGTAGTACCGACGGATTTGGGGCCAACGTCCTGACTTTC | CASSTDGFGANVLTF
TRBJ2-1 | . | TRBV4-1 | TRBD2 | TGCGCCAGCAGCCAAGATGGGCCTAGCGGGGGAGATGAGCAGTTCTTC | CASSQDGPSGGDEQFF
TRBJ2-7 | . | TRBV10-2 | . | TGCGCCAGCAGTTCAGGGTTTGAGCAGTACTTC | CASSSGFEQYF
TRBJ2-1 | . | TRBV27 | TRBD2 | TGTGCCAGCAGTTTATTGGCTAGCGGGGGGCTGGGGCATGAGCAGTTCTTC | CASSLLASGGLGHEQFF
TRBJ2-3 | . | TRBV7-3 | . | TGTGCCAGCAGCTTAAGTGGAGGCACAGATACGCAGTATTTT | CASSLSGGTDTQYF
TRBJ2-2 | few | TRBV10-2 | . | TGCGCCAGCAAGGACCAGCACACCGGGGAGCTGTTTTTT | CASKDQHTGELFF
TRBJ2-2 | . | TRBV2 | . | TGTGCCAGCAGTGATCAGGGTAACACCGGGGAGCTGTTTTTT | CASSDQGNTGELFF
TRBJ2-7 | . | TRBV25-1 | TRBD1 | TGTGCCAGCAGTGAACATCAGGGGGACAAGTACGAGCAGTACTTC | CASSEHQGDKYEQYF
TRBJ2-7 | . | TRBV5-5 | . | TGTGCCAGCAGCTTGGCCGTTTTACAGCCCCCTCTAGGTGAGCAGTACTTC | CASSLAVLQPPLGEQYF
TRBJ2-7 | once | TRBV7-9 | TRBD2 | TGTGCCAGCAGCCCCTGGGCGGGGGGGGCCTACGAGCAGTACTTC | CASSPWAGGAYEQYF
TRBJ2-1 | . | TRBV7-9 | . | TGTGCCAGCAGCTTATTGGGACAAGGGGCTGGCAATGAGCAGTTCTTC | CASSLLGQGAGNEQFF
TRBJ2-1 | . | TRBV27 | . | TGTGCCAGCAGCCCTGCGGCGGGCGAGTCCTACAATGAGCAGTTCTTC | CASSPAAGESYNEQFF
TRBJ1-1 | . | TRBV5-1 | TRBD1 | TGCGCCAGCAGCTTCCTATGGGAGTCCCCCGGGACAGGGACTGAAGCTTTCTTT | CASSFLWESPGTGTEAFF
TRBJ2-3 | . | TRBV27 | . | TGTGCCAGCACTTCTAGGACAGATACGCAGTATTTT | CASTSRTDTQYF
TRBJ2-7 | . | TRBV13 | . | TGTGCCAGCAGCACCGGGGGAACCTACGAGCAGTACTTC | CASSTGGTYEQYF
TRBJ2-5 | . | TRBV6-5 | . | TGTGCCAGCAGCCCTCCCAGCGACCCAGAGACCCAGTACTTC | CASSPPSDPETQYF